This TCR beta chain was sequenced for a study of blood T cells in healthy people across ages. In the case of this clonotype: The antigen is undetermined. The germline gene is not matched at one end of the junction; a read error may be the cause.

Regarding the study as a whole: Compared with aged donors, long-lived donors showed fewer expanded clones, suggesting selection. In older individuals, TCR beta diversity per million T cells was lower, falling roughly linearly with age. A strong correlation was found between TCR beta diversity and the percentage of naive T cells.

Isolated PBMCs totaled at least 6 million in each sample. A second PCR of about 6 to 11 cycles used a sample-barcoded 5' primer and a J-beta primer mix. TCRdb passed the 5' RACE reads through MiXCR, listing each CDR3 protein once. The table includes roughly 1,500,000 distinct CDR3 sequences, around 42% detected once. The CDR3 covers 13 residues. Per germline, CDR1 PRHDT and CDR2 FYEKMQ (reference sequence). This clonotype was sampled from a woman between 18 and 30 years old in good health. The chain has TRBV13 and TRBJ2-1; D unclear. The sequenced sample consisted of blood. The CDR3 region is CASSAWTANGQFF. Written as DNA, the CDR3 is TGTGCCAGCAGCGCTTGGACGGCCAATGGGCAGTTCTTC.